This T cell receptor beta chain comes out of a study of cytomegalovirus exposure and HLA in healthy donors. In the study overall: In a previous analysis, approximately 110 million unique TCR beta sequences were found from 150 million to 200 million T cells.

Study-wide results and caveats: Relative to the approximately 670-donor mean, N-insertions were reportedly fewer in an Asian-associated ancestry cluster in a later analysis.

Although they were nominally healthy when sampled, donors likely had unrecorded immune exposures. The PCR employed 60 Vbeta primers together with 13 Jbeta primers. Assay: immunoSEQ multiplex PCR; the TCRdb copy retains only in-frame clones and omits some. The repertoire holds about 160,000 clones, with over 70% as singletons. A word on this clone: Its antigen is not known.

Germline lookup yields CDR1 SGDLS and CDR2 YYNGEE. The J segment lost 0 bases and the V segment lost 4 bases, leaving 3 bases of the junction unmatched. The CDR3 is 14 amino acids. The chain is built from TRBV9 and TRBJ1-2, with 7 bases that match TRBD1. The sequenced material came from PBMCs. The receptor's source is a woman in her twenties or thirties in good health and CMV-seronegative. The CDR3, as DNA: TGTGCCAGCAGCACCGGGACAGCTAACTATGGCTACACCTTC. It is translated as CASSTGTANYGYTF.